This entry lists 7 T cell receptor beta chains sequenced from one sample in a study of blood T cell repertoires in COVID-19. Here immunoSEQ multiplex PCR was the method, and the copy in TCRdb shows in-frame clones only, minus some. The sample includes 150,000 to 170,000 clones, approximately 80% of them seen just once. Sequenced input: peripheral blood. The receptor set was obtained from a woman in her sixties with COVID-19, enrolled during active disease.

This sequence joins TRBV9 and TRBJ1-6, with 7 bases lining up with TRBD1. The CDR3 extends over 15 amino acids. Germline V CDR1 and CDR2: SGDLS, YYNGEE. V gave up 1 base and J gave up 4 bases; unmatched junction bases: 2. The chain's CDR3 is CASSVRDSYNSPLHF. In DNA, the CDR3 is TGTGCCAGCAGCGTAAGGGACAGTTATAATTCACCCCTCCACTTT. The full variable domain, completed using reference TRBV9 and TRBJ1-6, is DSGVTQTPKHLITATGQRVTLRCSPRSGDLSVYWYQQSLDQGLQFLIQYYNGEERAKGNILERFSAQQFPDLHSELNLSSLELGDSALYFCASSVRDSYNSPLHFGNGTRLTVT.

The V and J genes are TRBV7-3 and TRBJ2-2, with D possibly being TRBD1 (6 bases). Germline CDR1 is SGHTA and CDR2 is FQGTGA. Trimming shortened V by 3 bases and J by 7 bases, and 15 bases separated the two germline ends. CDR3 length: 15 residues. CDR3: CASSFQGTLGGELFF. DNA for the CDR3: TGTGCCAGCAGCTTCCAGGGGACCCTGGGCGGGGAGCTGTTTTTT.

This clone appeared a few times. The chain carries TRBV18 and TRBJ2-7; 11 bases map to TRBD2. CDR1 KGHSH and CDR2 LQKENI come from the germline V gene. This CDR3 has 16 residues. Trimming cost V 0 bases and J 1 base; bases outside gene matches: 2. CDR3 sequence reads: CASSPPLAGGSYEQYF. DNA for the CDR3: TGTGCCAGCTCACCACCCCTAGCGGGAGGTTCCTACGAGCAGTACTTC.

The chain employs TRBV29-1 and TRBJ2-1; 7 nucleotides align to TRBD2. The trim removed 2 bases at V and 1 base at J, leaving 2 bases unmatched. The CDR3 consists of 14 residues. Germline CDR1 reads SQVTM; CDR2 reads ANQGSEA. The CDR3 DNA reads as TGCAGCGTTGAATCGGGGGGTTCCTACAATGAGCAGTTCTTC. Its protein is CSVESGGSYNEQFF.

The chain joins TRBV3-1 (or the pseudogene TRBV3-2) to TRBJ1-5; 10 bases match TRBD1. Germline CDR1 is LGHDT and CDR2 is YNNKEL (reference sequence). Trimming at V came to 1 base and at J to 6 bases, leaving 6 bases not matched to a gene. This CDR3 region has 16 residues. The CDR3 nucleotides read TGTGCCAGCAGCCAAGCCGGGACAGGGGCGACTCAGCCCCAGCATTTT. Amino acids: CASSQAGTGATQPQHF.

A few counts support this clone. The chain uses TRBV6-1 and TRBJ1-2; 11 positions match TRBD1. V shed 3 bases, J shed 7 bases, and the junction held 7 bases outside the gene matches. Germline V gives CDR1 MNHNS, CDR2 SASEGT. The length of the CDR3 is 15 residues. In DNA form, the CDR3 reads TGTGCCAGCAGTGAGTGGGGACAGGGGGACTCTGGCTACACCTTC. Translating gives CASSEWGQGDSGYTF.

There are a few counts of this clone. This sequence joins TRBV29-1 and TRBJ2-5; 7 bases are a match to TRBD1. J gave up 4 bases and V 4 bases, and 0 bases lay outside the gene matches. The CDR3 length is 11 residues. CDR1 and CDR2 (germline): SQVTM, ANQGSEA. The CDR3 spells CSVAGGETQYF. In DNA form, the CDR3 reads TGCAGCGTTGCAGGGGGAGAGACCCAGTACTTC.